The clone carrying this T cell receptor beta chain was counted once. Its antigen is as yet unknown. Trimming cost V 5 bases and J 2 bases; bases outside gene matches: 18. Looked up from germline, CDR1 is MNHEY and CDR2 is SMNVEV (reference sequence). This CDR3 has 19 residues. The record originates from a study of T cell responses to AZD1222 COVID-19 vaccine. Broader study findings: Spike-specific TCR breadth rose after two AZD1222 doses, and depth rose as well. Per reports, nearly half of all spike-specific TCRs target regions that are unmutated in variants. Baseline antibody screening turned up just a handful of seropositive AZD1222 recipients. Repertoires were obtained solely post-peak T cell response.

Here immunoSEQ multiplex PCR was the method, and the copy in TCRdb shows in-frame clones only, minus some. The sample yields tens of thousands of clones, around 85% seen once. The sample in question was peripheral blood, obtained on day 0 of AZD1222 vaccination. The chain couples TRBV27 to TRBJ1-5; 7 bases agree with TRBD1. The TCR sequence derives from an adult in good health. CDR3 amino acids: CASSPQGRGGVWGNQPQHF. As DNA, the CDR3 is TGTGCCAGCAGTCCGCAGGGGAGAGGGGGCGTTTGGGGCAATCAGCCCCAGCATTTT.